This TCR beta chain emerged from a study of blood T cell repertoires in COVID-19 (dated by TCRdb to the early 2020s). In the study overall: Samples covering the acute and convalescent phases of COVID-19 were provided by collaborators in the United States, Italy and Spain. HLA class I and class II types, where available, came from metadata supplied by the sample provider rather than from assay-based typing. The repertoires were released in a freely available public database intended as a resource for research on the immune response to SARS-CoV-2. Deeply sampled blood TCRbeta repertoires from subjects exposed to, actively infected with, or recovered from COVID-19 were included in the dataset. Nearly every sample came with metadata listing a de-identified subject ID, COVID-19 status, age in years and sex. Samples came from the ongoing ImmuneRACE study (first 160 participants) plus 1,254 subjects from 6 global collaborators. The prospective study material was composed of cDNA or gDNA derived from T cells, B-cell-depleted T cells, or PBMCs. What the study reported, not specific to this receptor: The quantity of clinical and demographic metadata differed by source and by participant and was supplied without curation.

Germline trimming: 11 bases from V, 3 bases from J; junction bases outside gene matches: 10. CDR1 and CDR2 were assigned from the germline V gene (reference sequence) as SEHNR and FQNEAQ. The CDR3 goes from the cysteine to the phenylalanine over 14 residues. Solely the CDR3 DNA is kept, with 42 bases framed from the first base. TCRbeta CDR3 regions were amplified from genomic DNA by means of the immunoSEQ Assay, a bias-controlled multiplex PCR. The original methods were these. The number of nucleated cells in each sample was estimated from the amplification of reference gene primers within the assay. To quantify the absolute abundance of each unique TCRbeta CDR3 rearrangement, sequence reads were collapsed and filtered. Productive Simpson clonality was computed per sample as the square root of Simpson's diversity index over productive rearrangements. Sourced from immuneACCESS, this table was stored by TCRdb with only in-frame sequences that have V and J called. A share of the clones is absent; for the studies checked, an unresolved V gene accounts for under half, and the remainder has no known explanation. From that table come the V and J calls and clone size; the DNA was used to work out D and trimming. Counted in this sample were over 120,000 clones; 80% of them appeared once. About 4% of the sample belongs to the ten largest clones.

Regarding this clone: No antigen is known for it. Per-base quality was not reported, and no clone a single base away is much larger than it.

Another Seattle source contributed samples from volunteer blood donors who had recovered from COVID-19. Each collaborating institution followed its own protocols to collect whole blood in K2EDTA tubes. For TCRbeta analysis, collaborator samples were shipped as frozen whole blood, as isolated PBMCs, or as DNA extracted from either sample type. This TCR was sampled from a man between 65 and 85 years old who had recovered from COVID-19. The chain was built from TRBV7-9 and TRBJ2-1, and TRBD1 aligns with 7 junction nucleotides. The sample comprised peripheral blood. The DNA sequence follows: TGTGCCGGCTCCTCAACAGGGGACTACAATGAGCAGTTCTTC. Protein translation: CAGSSTGDYNEQFF.